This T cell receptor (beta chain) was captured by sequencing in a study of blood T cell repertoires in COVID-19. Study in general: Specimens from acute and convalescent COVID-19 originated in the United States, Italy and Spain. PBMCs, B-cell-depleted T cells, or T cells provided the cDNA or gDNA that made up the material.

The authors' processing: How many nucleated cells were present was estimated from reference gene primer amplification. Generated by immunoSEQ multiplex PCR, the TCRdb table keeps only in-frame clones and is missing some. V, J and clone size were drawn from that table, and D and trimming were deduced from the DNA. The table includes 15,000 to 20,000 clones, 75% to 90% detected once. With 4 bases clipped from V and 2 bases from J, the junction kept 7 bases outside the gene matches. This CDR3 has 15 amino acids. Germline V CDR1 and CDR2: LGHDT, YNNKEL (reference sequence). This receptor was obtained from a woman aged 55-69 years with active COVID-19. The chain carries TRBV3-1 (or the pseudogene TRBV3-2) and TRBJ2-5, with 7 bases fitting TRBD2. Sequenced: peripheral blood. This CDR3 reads CASSPRRLAQETQYF. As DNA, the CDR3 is TGTGCCAGCAGCCCCCGCCGACTAGCTCAAGAGACCCAGTACTTC.